This is a list of T cell receptor beta chains from one sample in a study of blood T cell repertoires in COVID-19. Here immunoSEQ multiplex PCR was the method, and the copy in TCRdb shows in-frame clones only, minus some. Counted here are about 170,000 clones, approximately 84% occurring once; the ten biggest clones make up about a tenth. Sequences were obtained from peripheral blood. These receptors originate from a man between 65 and 85 years old with active or convalescent COVID-19. Each CDR3 is given with its conserved first and last residue. A D gene is named only where the DNA matches it firmly. Where a row states a size, it is once, few, many or the class of an expanded clone; other rows omit it.

J	D	size	V	DNA	CDR3
TRBJ1-6	TRBD1	.	TRBV18	TGTGCCAGCTCACCCTTTCCGTGGAGGAGACAGGGGCCTAATTCACCCCTCCACTTT	CASSPFPWRRQGPNSPLHF
TRBJ2-4	TRBD1	.	TRBV7-8	TGTGCCAGCAGCACCCCAGGACAGGGGGCCAAAAACATTCAGTACTTC	CASSTPGQGAKNIQYF
TRBJ1-6	.	.	TRBV7-9	TGTGCCAGCAGCTTAGCGCGTCAGGGGAATTCACCCCTCCACTTT	CASSLARQGNSPLHF
TRBJ1-4	.	.	TRBV7-2	TGTGCCAGCAGCTTAGCGGGGGCCAGTGAAAAACTGTTTTTT	CASSLAGASEKLFF
TRBJ1-4	TRBD1	.	TRBV28	TGTGCCAGCAGTCCAAGCCCGGGACAGCTCAATGAAAAACTGTTTTTT	CASSPSPGQLNEKLFF
TRBJ2-3	.	.	TRBV29-1	TGCAGCGTTGACCCAGGACAGACGGGCACAGATACGCAGTATTTT	CSVDPGQTGTDTQYF
TRBJ1-4	TRBD1	few	TRBV14	TGTGCCAGCAGCCCCTTGTTTGGACAGGGGCATGAAAAACTGTTTTTT	CASSPLFGQGHEKLFF
TRBJ2-7	TRBD2	.	TRBV10-2	TGCGCCACCTCACCCCCCGGGACTAGTACCTACGAGCAGTACTTC	CATSPPGTSTYEQYF
TRBJ2-7	TRBD1	.	TRBV2	TGTGCCAGCAGTTGGGACAGAAGCAATTCCTACGAGCAGTACTTC	CASSWDRSNSYEQYF
TRBJ2-1	TRBD2	.	TRBV7-9	TGTGCCAGCAGCCCTCTAGCGGACGCTCTACAAACTCGGCAGTTCTTC	CASSPLADALQTRQFF
TRBJ2-1	.	.	TRBV30	TGTGCCTGGAGTCGGACAGAGTACAATGAGCAGTTCTTC	CAWSRTEYNEQFF
TRBJ1-5	.	.	TRBV19	TGTGCCAGTAGTGTAGCACAGGGCAGGAGCAATCAGCCCCAGCATTTT	CASSVAQGRSNQPQHF
TRBJ2-1	.	.	TRBV5-1	TGCGCCAGCAGCTTGTCGTCAGTCTCCTACAATGAGCAGTTCTTC	CASSLSSVSYNEQFF
TRBJ1-2	.	.	TRBV10-2	TGCGCCAGCAGTGAGTCCTCGAGGGCCGGTGGCTACACCTTC	CASSESSRAGGYTF
TRBJ1-2	.	.	TRBV7-8	TGTGCCAGCAGCTTAGTAGGGGGGGGAGATGGCTACACCTTC	CASSLVGGGDGYTF
TRBJ2-7	TRBD2	.	TRBV28	TGTGCCAGCAGAGATAGCGGGATTCTAACCTACGAGCAGTACTTC	CASRDSGILTYEQYF
TRBJ2-1	.	.	TRBV3-1/TRBV3-2	TGTGCCAGCAGCCCCCGGAGCAAGAGCTCCTACAATGAGCAGTTCTTC	CASSPRSKSSYNEQFF
TRBJ2-3	TRBD1	.	TRBV9	TGTGCCAGCAGCGTCCGGACAGGGGGTCCAGATACGCAGTATTTT	CASSVRTGGPDTQYF